The clone carrying this TCR beta chain was seen many times. Its antigen remains unknown. In patients chosen for sequencing, flow cytometry had shown CD8+CD57+ cell expansion. The data were taken from a study of CD8+CD57+ T cells in acquired aplastic anemia. The TCR beta profiling, which covered VDJ combination and CDR3 sequence, was carried out using genomic DNA as the template. TCRdb re-derived calls from the reads in MiXCR, one entry per CDR3 protein. The data show about 160,000 distinct CDR3 sequences, more than 45% seen once. Study-level points and caveats: Patients and controls shared 25 to 35 CD8+ CDR3 sequences, which appeared highly expressed in patients and within their immunodominant clones.

This CDR3 is 14 amino acids long. V gave up 5 bases and J gave up 8 bases; unmatched junction bases: 9. Germline CDR1 and CDR2: SGHVS and FQNEAQ. The chain employs TRBV7-8 and TRBJ1-2; TRBD1 matches 9 bases. Sequenced material: sorted CD4+, CD8+, or CD8+CD57+ T cells (not recorded which) from PBMCs. The sequence came from a human donor with aplastic anemia. CDR3 in amino acids: CASSITGGAEGYTF. In DNA form, the CDR3 reads TGTGCCAGCAGCATTACAGGGGGCGCGGAGGGCTACACCTTC. Drawing the rest from reference TRBV7-8 and TRBJ1-2, the complete variable domain is GAGVSQSPRYKVAKRGQDVALRCDPISGHVSLFWYQQALGQGPEFLTYFQNEAQLDKSGLPSDRFFAERPEGSVSTLKIQRTQQEDSAVYLCASSITGGAEGYTFGSGTRLTVV.